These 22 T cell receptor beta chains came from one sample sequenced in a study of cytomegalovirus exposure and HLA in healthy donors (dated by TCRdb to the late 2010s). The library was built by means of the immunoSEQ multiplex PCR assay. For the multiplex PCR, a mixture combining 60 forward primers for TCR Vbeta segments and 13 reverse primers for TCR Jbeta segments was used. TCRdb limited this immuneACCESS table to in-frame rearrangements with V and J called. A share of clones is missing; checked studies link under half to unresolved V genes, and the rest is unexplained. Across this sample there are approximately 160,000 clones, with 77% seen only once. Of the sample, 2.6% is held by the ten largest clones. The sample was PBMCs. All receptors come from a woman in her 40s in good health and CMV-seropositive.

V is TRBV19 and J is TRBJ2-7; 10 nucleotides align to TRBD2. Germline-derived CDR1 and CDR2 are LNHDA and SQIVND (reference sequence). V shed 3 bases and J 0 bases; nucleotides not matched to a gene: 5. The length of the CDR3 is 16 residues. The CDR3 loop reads CASSMGPSGSSYEQYF. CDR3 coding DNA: TGTGCCAGTAGTATGGGCCCTAGCGGGAGCTCCTACGAGCAGTACTTC.

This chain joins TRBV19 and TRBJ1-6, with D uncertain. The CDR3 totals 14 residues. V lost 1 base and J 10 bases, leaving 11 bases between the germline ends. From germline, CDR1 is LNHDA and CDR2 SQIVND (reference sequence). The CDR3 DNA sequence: TGTGCCAGTAGTATAGCAACGCAGTCGTCACCCCTCCACTTT. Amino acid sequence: CASSIATQSSPLHF.

CDR3 DNA sequence: TGTGCAAGTCGCGCCAGACTAGCGGGAGGGGCTATGAACGAGCAGTACTTC. Translating it yields CASRARLAGGAMNEQYF. This chain links TRBV12-2 with TRBJ2-7; TRBD2, the table's D call, lacks a check against the DNA. TRBV12-2 is listed as a pseudogene. The CDR3 runs to 17 residues.

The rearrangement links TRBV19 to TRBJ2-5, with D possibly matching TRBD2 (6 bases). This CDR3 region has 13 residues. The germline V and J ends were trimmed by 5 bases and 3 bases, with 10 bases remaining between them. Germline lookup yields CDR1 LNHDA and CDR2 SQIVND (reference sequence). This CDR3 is CASSPGLEETQYF. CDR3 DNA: TGTGCCAGTAGTCCGGGACTTGAAGAGACCCAGTACTTC.

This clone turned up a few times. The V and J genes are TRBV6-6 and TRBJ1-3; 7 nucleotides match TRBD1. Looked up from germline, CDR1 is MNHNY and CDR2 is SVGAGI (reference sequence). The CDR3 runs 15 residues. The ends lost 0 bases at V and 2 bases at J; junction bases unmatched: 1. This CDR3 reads CASSYSQGTGNTIYF. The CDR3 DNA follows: TGTGCCAGCAGTTACTCACAGGGGACTGGAAACACCATATATTTT.

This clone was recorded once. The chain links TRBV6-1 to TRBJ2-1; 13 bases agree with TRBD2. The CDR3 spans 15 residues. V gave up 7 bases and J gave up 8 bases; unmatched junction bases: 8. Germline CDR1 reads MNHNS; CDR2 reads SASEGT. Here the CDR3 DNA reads TGTGCCAGCACCCTACTAGCGGGGGGGACCGATGAGCAGTTCTTC. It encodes CASTLLAGGTDEQFF.

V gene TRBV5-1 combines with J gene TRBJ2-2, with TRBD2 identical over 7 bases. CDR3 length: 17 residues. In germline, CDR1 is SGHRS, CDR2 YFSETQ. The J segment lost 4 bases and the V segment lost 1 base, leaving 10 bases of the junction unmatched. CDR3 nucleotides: TGCGCCAGCAGCTTGAATCCGGGGGAGGGTCGCACCGGGGAGCTGTTTTTT. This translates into CASSLNPGEGRTGELFF.

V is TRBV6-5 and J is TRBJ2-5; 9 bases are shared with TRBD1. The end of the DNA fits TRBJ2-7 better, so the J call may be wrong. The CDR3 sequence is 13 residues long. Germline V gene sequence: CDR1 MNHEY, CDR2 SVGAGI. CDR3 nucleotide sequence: TGTGCCAGCAGCCTGGGACAGGGAGACGAGCAGTACTTC. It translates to CASSLGQGDEQYF.

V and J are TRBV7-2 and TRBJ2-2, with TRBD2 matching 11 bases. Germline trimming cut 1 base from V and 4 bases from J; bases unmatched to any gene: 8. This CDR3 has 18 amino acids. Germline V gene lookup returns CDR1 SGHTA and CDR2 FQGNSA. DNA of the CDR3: TGTGCCAGCAGCTTAGAATCTAGCGGGAGGAGGCGCACCGGGGAGCTGTTTTTT. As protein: CASSLESSGRRRTGELFF.

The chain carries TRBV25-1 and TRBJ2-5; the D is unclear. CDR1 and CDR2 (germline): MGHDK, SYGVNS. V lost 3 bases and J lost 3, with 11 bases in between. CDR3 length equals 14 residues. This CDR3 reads CASSDPGSKETQYF. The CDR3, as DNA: TGTGCCAGCAGTGACCCAGGCAGTAAAGAGACCCAGTACTTC.

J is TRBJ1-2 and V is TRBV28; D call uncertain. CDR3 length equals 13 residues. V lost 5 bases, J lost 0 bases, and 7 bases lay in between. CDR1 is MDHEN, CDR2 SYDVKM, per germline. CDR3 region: CASSPLSNYGYTF. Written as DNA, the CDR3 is TGTGCCAGCAGTCCGCTATCTAACTATGGCTACACCTTC.

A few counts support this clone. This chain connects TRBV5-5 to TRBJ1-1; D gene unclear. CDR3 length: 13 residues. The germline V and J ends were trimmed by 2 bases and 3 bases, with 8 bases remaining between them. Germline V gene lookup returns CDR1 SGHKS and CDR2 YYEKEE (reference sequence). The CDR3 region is CASSLRGDTEAFF. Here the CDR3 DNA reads TGTGCCAGCAGCTTACGCGGGGACACTGAAGCTTTCTTT.

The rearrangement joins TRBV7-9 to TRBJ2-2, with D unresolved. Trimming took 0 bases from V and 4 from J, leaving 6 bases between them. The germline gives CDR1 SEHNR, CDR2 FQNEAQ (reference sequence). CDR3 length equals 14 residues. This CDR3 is CASSLAYSTGELFF. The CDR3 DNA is TGTGCCAGCAGCTTAGCGTACAGCACCGGGGAGCTGTTTTTT. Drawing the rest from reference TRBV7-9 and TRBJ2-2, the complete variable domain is DTGVSQNPRHKITKRGQNVTFRCDPISEHNRLYWYRQTLGQGPEFLTYFQNEAQLEKSRLLSDRFSAERPKGSFSTLEIQRTEQGDSAMYLCASSLAYSTGELFFGEGSRLTVL.

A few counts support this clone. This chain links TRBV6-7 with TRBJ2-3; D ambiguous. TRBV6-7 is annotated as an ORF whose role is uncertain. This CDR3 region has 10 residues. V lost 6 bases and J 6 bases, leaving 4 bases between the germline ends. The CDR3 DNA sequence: TGTGCCAGCAGGCGGGATACGCAGTATTTT. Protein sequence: CASRRDTQYF.

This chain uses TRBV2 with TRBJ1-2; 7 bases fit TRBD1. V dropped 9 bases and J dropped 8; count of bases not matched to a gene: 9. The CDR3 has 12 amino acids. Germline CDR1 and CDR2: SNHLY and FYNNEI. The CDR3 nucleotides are TGTGCCAGTGGACAGGCCTCTGGGGGCTACACCTTC. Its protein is CASGQASGGYTF.

The CDR3 bases are TGTGCCTGGAGTTCAGGGACTGGAAACACCATATATTTT. It yields the protein CAWSSGTGNTIYF. V and J are TRBV30 and TRBJ1-3; TRBD1 might be the D (5 bases). Germline V gives CDR1 GTSNPN, CDR2 SVGIG (reference sequence). V lost 2 bases, J lost 2 bases, and 7 bases lay in between. The CDR3 has 13 residues.

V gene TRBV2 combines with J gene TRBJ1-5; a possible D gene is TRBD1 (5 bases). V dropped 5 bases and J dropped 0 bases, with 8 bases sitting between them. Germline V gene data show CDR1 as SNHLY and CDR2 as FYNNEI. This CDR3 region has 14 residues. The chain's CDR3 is CASSRQNSNQPQHF. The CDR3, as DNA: TGTGCCAGCAGTCGACAGAATAGCAATCAGCCCCAGCATTTT.

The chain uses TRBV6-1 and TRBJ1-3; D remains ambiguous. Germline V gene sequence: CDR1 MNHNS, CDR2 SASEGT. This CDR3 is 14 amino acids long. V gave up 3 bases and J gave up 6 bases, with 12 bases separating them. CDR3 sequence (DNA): TGTGCCAGCAGTGATTTGGCTGCCGCAAACACCATATATTTT. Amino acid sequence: CASSDLAAANTIYF.

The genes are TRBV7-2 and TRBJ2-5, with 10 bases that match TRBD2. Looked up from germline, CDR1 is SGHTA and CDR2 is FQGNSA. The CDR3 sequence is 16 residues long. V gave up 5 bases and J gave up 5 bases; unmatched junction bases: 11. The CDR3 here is CASSPRGQREGETQYF. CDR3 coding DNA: TGTGCCAGCAGCCCAAGGGGGCAGCGGGAGGGGGAGACCCAGTACTTC.

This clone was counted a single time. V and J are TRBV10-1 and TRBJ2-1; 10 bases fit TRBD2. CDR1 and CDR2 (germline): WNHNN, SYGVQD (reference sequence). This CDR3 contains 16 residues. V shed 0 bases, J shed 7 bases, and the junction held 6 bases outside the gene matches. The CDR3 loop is CASSESRLAGVNEQFF. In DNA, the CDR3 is TGCGCCAGCAGTGAGTCGAGGCTAGCGGGGGTAAATGAGCAGTTCTTC.

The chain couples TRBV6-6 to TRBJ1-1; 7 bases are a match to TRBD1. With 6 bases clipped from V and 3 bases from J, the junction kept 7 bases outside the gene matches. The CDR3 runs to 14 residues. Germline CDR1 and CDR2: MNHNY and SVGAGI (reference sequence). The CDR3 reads CASSRTGEDTEAFF. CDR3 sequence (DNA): TGTGCCAGCAGCAGAACAGGGGAAGACACTGAAGCTTTCTTT.

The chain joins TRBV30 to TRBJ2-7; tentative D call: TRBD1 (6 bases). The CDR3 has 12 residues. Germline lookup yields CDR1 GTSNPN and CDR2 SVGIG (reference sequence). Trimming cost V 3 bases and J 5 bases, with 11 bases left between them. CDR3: CAWSRTVHEQYF. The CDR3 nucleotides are TGTGCCTGGAGCCGGACAGTCCACGAGCAGTACTTC.